Listed below are T cell receptor beta chains from one sample, sequenced in a study of prognosis after radiotherapy for stage I lung cancer. TCRdb called the multiplex PCR reads again in MiXCR, with one record for every CDR3 protein. The repertoire has 25,000 to 35,000 distinct CDR3 sequences, under 35% of them found once; the top ten carry roughly a third. The sample consisted of PBMCs, taken before or after stereotactic body radiation therapy (not recorded which). The receptors were gathered from a donor aged 50 or older with non-small cell lung cancer. Each CDR3 is given with its conserved first and last residue. D genes are given only for firm matches. Only some rows state a clone size, as once, few, many or a class for expanded clones.

clone_size: many; d_call: TRBD1; j_call: TRBJ1-5; v_call: TRBV6-4; cdr3_nt: TGTGCCAGCAGTGACTCGAACGGACAGGGGACTAGCAATCAGCCCCAGCATTTT; cdr3_aa: CASSDSNGQGTSNQPQHF
clone_size: medium-sized; d_call: TRBD1; j_call: TRBJ1-2; v_call: TRBV12-3/TRBV12-4; cdr3_nt: TGTGCCAGCAGGGGGACAGGGGTAAACTATGGCTACACCTTC; cdr3_aa: CASRGTGVNYGYTF
clone_size: many; d_call: .; j_call: TRBJ2-2; v_call: TRBV7-3; cdr3_nt: TGTGCCAGCAGCTTAACGGGAGCCGGGGAGCTGTTTTTT; cdr3_aa: CASSLTGAGELFF
clone_size: many; d_call: TRBD2; j_call: TRBJ2-5; v_call: TRBV5-6; cdr3_nt: TGTGCCAGCAGCTTACTAGCGGGAGAAGAGACCCAGTACTTC; cdr3_aa: CASSLLAGEETQYF
clone_size: .; d_call: TRBD1; j_call: TRBJ1-2; v_call: TRBV12-3/TRBV12-4; cdr3_nt: TGTGCCAGCAGTGATACGGGACAGGGGAAATATGGCTACACATTC; cdr3_aa: CASSDTGQGKYGYTF
clone_size: many; d_call: TRBD2; j_call: TRBJ2-2; v_call: TRBV5-1; cdr3_nt: TGCGCCAGCAGCTTGAGACTAGCGGAACTGGCCGGGGAGCTGTTTTTT; cdr3_aa: CASSLRLAELAGELFF
clone_size: .; d_call: TRBD2; j_call: TRBJ2-7; v_call: TRBV5-1; cdr3_nt: TGCGCCAGCAGCACGGGACTAGCGGGAGGGGGTTTTTTCGAGCAGTACTTC; cdr3_aa: CASSTGLAGGGFFEQYF
clone_size: many; d_call: .; j_call: TRBJ2-2; v_call: TRBV4-2; cdr3_nt: TGTGCCAGCAGCCAAGCTGTCGCCGCGAACACCGGGGAGCTGTTTTTT; cdr3_aa: CASSQAVAANTGELFF
clone_size: many; d_call: .; j_call: TRBJ1-1; v_call: TRBV10-2; cdr3_nt: TGCGCCAGCAGTGTGTCGGAGCCGAACACTGAAGCTTTCTTT; cdr3_aa: CASSVSEPNTEAFF
clone_size: many; d_call: .; j_call: TRBJ1-1; v_call: TRBV2; cdr3_nt: TGTGCCAGCAGGGCACGGGGCGGAAGTACTGAAGCTTTCTTT; cdr3_aa: CASRARGGSTEAFF
clone_size: .; d_call: TRBD2; j_call: TRBJ2-1; v_call: TRBV12-3/TRBV12-4; cdr3_nt: TGTGCCAGCAGTAGGGGGACTAGCGGGAGGGTGTCGGAGCAGTTCTTC; cdr3_aa: CASSRGTSGRVSEQFF
clone_size: .; d_call: .; j_call: TRBJ2-2; v_call: TRBV12-3/TRBV12-4; cdr3_nt: TGTGCCAGCAGTTTAGGTGGGGCCCCCGGGGAGCTGTTTTTT; cdr3_aa: CASSLGGAPGELFF
clone_size: many; d_call: TRBD2; j_call: TRBJ2-7; v_call: TRBV7-7; cdr3_nt: TGTGCCAGCAGCTCGGGACTAGCTGACGAGCAGTACTTC; cdr3_aa: CASSSGLADEQYF
clone_size: many; d_call: .; j_call: TRBJ2-6; v_call: TRBV2; cdr3_nt: TGTGCCAGCAGTCCTTATGGTGGGGCCAACGTCCTGACTTTC; cdr3_aa: CASSPYGGANVLTF
clone_size: many; d_call: .; j_call: TRBJ1-2; v_call: TRBV29-1; cdr3_nt: TGCAGCGTTCTCGGCCGTATCCCTGACTATGGCTACACCTTC; cdr3_aa: CSVLGRIPDYGYTF
clone_size: many; d_call: .; j_call: TRBJ2-3; v_call: TRBV20-1; cdr3_nt: TGCAGTGCTAGTATCCTTGCTATTAACACAGATACGCAGTATTTT; cdr3_aa: CSASILAINTDTQYF
clone_size: many; d_call: .; j_call: TRBJ2-2; v_call: TRBV5-1; cdr3_nt: TGCGCCAGCAGCTTGTTTCCGGGAGACGACACCGGGGAGCTGTTTTTT; cdr3_aa: CASSLFPGDDTGELFF
clone_size: many; d_call: .; j_call: TRBJ2-7; v_call: TRBV12-3/TRBV12-4; cdr3_nt: TGTGCCAGCAGTTCAGGGAACTACGAGCAGTACTTC; cdr3_aa: CASSSGNYEQYF
clone_size: .; d_call: TRBD2; j_call: TRBJ2-1; v_call: TRBV24-1; cdr3_nt: TGTGCCACCAGTGAAGCGGGAGGGCCCTTCAATGAGCAGTTCTTC; cdr3_aa: CATSEAGGPFNEQFF
clone_size: many; d_call: TRBD2; j_call: TRBJ2-1; v_call: TRBV3-1; cdr3_nt: TGTGCCAGCAGCCAACTATCCGGGACTAGCGACTACAATGAGCAGTTCTTC; cdr3_aa: CASSQLSGTSDYNEQFF
clone_size: many; d_call: TRBD1; j_call: TRBJ1-6; v_call: TRBV5-1; cdr3_nt: TGCGCCAGCAGCTTGAGGACAGGGTCTCAATTTTATTCACCCCTCCACTTT; cdr3_aa: CASSLRTGSQFYSPLHF
clone_size: .; d_call: TRBD2; j_call: TRBJ2-7; v_call: TRBV6-4; cdr3_nt: TGTGCCACCGACCGGGGACTAGCGGGAGCTGAGTATGATCAGTACTTC; cdr3_aa: CATDRGLAGAEYDQYF
clone_size: many; d_call: TRBD1; j_call: TRBJ2-3; v_call: TRBV12-3/TRBV12-4; cdr3_nt: TGTGCCAGCACCCCGGACAGGGTTGGGCCCACAGATACGCAGTATTTT; cdr3_aa: CASTPDRVGPTDTQYF
clone_size: many; d_call: .; j_call: TRBJ1-2; v_call: TRBV28; cdr3_nt: TGTGCCAGCAGTTCCCGGGGGGGAGTCTATGGCTACACCTTC; cdr3_aa: CASSSRGGVYGYTF
clone_size: medium-sized; d_call: TRBD1; j_call: TRBJ2-2; v_call: TRBV6-1; cdr3_nt: TGTGCCAGCAGTCCCTGGACAGGGCCCGGCGGGGAGCTGTTTTTT; cdr3_aa: CASSPWTGPGGELFF
clone_size: many; d_call: .; j_call: TRBJ2-2; v_call: TRBV30; cdr3_nt: TGTGCCTGGATCTATGACAGGAACACCGGGGAGCTGTTTTTT; cdr3_aa: CAWIYDRNTGELFF
clone_size: .; d_call: TRBD2; j_call: TRBJ2-7; v_call: TRBV5-1; cdr3_nt: TGCGCCAGCAGATTGGAGGCGGGAGAAACCTACGAGCAGTACTTC; cdr3_aa: CASRLEAGETYEQYF
clone_size: .; d_call: .; j_call: TRBJ1-1; v_call: TRBV6-1; cdr3_nt: TGTGCCAGCAGTGAAGAATCGGGACTGCGAACGAACACTGAAGCTTTCTTT; cdr3_aa: CASSEESGLRTNTEAFF
clone_size: many; d_call: .; j_call: TRBJ2-3; v_call: TRBV2; cdr3_nt: TGTGCCAGCAGTGTGTTACCGGCAGATACGCAGTATTTT; cdr3_aa: CASSVLPADTQYF
clone_size: many; d_call: .; j_call: TRBJ2-2; v_call: TRBV20-1; cdr3_nt: TGCAGTGCTAGAGATTGGGCAGCGAACACCGGGGAGCTGTTTTTT; cdr3_aa: CSARDWAANTGELFF
clone_size: many; d_call: TRBD2; j_call: TRBJ2-7; v_call: TRBV19; cdr3_nt: TGTGCCAGTAGTATAGACGGGACTAGCTACGAGCAGTACTTC; cdr3_aa: CASSIDGTSYEQYF
clone_size: many; d_call: TRBD2; j_call: TRBJ2-6; v_call: TRBV19; cdr3_nt: TGTGCCAGTAGTACCACGTTAGCGGGACCTTCTGGGGCCAACGTCCTGACTTTC; cdr3_aa: CASSTTLAGPSGANVLTF
clone_size: many; d_call: .; j_call: TRBJ2-3; v_call: TRBV28; cdr3_nt: TGTGCCAGCAGCCCACCGGGACTTCTCACAGATACGCAGTATTTT; cdr3_aa: CASSPPGLLTDTQYF
clone_size: .; d_call: .; j_call: TRBJ1-2; v_call: TRBV20-1; cdr3_nt: TGCAGTGCTAGAGTGAAACAGATAAACTATGGCTACACCTTC; cdr3_aa: CSARVKQINYGYTF
clone_size: many; d_call: .; j_call: TRBJ2-7; v_call: TRBV28; cdr3_nt: TGTGCCAGTCTTACCGGGACACCCCGTGGCGAGCAGTACTTC; cdr3_aa: CASLTGTPRGEQYF
clone_size: few; d_call: TRBD2; j_call: TRBJ2-5; v_call: TRBV9; cdr3_nt: TGTGCCAGCAGCGTTACTAGCGGGAACTTTGGAGAGACCCAGTACTTC; cdr3_aa: CASSVTSGNFGETQYF
clone_size: .; d_call: .; j_call: TRBJ2-2; v_call: TRBV5-4; cdr3_nt: TGTGCCAGCAGCTCCACTCCTAGTTTAGGGGAGCTGTTTTTT; cdr3_aa: CASSSTPSLGELFF
clone_size: many; d_call: .; j_call: TRBJ2-1; v_call: TRBV20-1; cdr3_nt: TGCAGTGTCCCCGGCCCCCTAGCGAGGTTTAATGAGCAGTTCTTC; cdr3_aa: CSVPGPLARFNEQFF
clone_size: few; d_call: TRBD2; j_call: TRBJ2-1; v_call: TRBV20-1; cdr3_nt: TGCAGTGCTGGGTTCACAGGGGTAGGCAGCGGGAGGGCCTGGCTATACAATGAGCAGTTCTTC; cdr3_aa: CSAGFTGVGSGRAWLYNEQFF
clone_size: medium-sized; d_call: .; j_call: TRBJ1-2; v_call: TRBV12-3/TRBV12-4; cdr3_nt: TGTGCCAGCAGAGCTGGGGGGGGTGGCTACACCTTC; cdr3_aa: CASRAGGGGYTF
clone_size: .; d_call: .; j_call: TRBJ1-1; v_call: TRBV4-2; cdr3_nt: TGTGCCAGCAGCCCAGACACGGGAGGGTTGACTGAAGCTTTCTTT; cdr3_aa: CASSPDTGGLTEAFF
clone_size: .; d_call: .; j_call: TRBJ1-1; v_call: TRBV7-3; cdr3_nt: TGTGCCAGCAACCAAGAACAGAACACTGAAGCTTTCTTT; cdr3_aa: CASNQEQNTEAFF
clone_size: many; d_call: TRBD2; j_call: TRBJ2-7; v_call: TRBV11-2; cdr3_nt: TGTGCCAGCAGCACCCTAGCGGGAGGAGGCCCCTACGAGCAGTACTTC; cdr3_aa: CASSTLAGGGPYEQYF
clone_size: many; d_call: TRBD2; j_call: TRBJ2-5; v_call: TRBV6-1; cdr3_nt: TGTGCCAGCGATGAGACTAGCGCCACCCAAGAGACCCAGTACTTC; cdr3_aa: CASDETSATQETQYF
clone_size: many; d_call: .; j_call: TRBJ2-7; v_call: TRBV20-1; cdr3_nt: TGCAGTGCTAGAGGCATGAACGAGCAGTACTTC; cdr3_aa: CSARGMNEQYF
clone_size: .; d_call: TRBD2; j_call: TRBJ2-2; v_call: TRBV12-5; cdr3_nt: TGTGCTAGTGGTTCCATCGGACTAGCGGGAGTATTTCGATCAACCGGGGAGCTGTTTTTT; cdr3_aa: CASGSIGLAGVFRSTGELFF
clone_size: many; d_call: .; j_call: TRBJ2-7; v_call: TRBV11-1; cdr3_nt: TGTGCCAGCAGTTACAACCCTCGGGGCGTGCAGTACTTC; cdr3_aa: CASSYNPRGVQYF
clone_size: .; d_call: TRBD2; j_call: TRBJ2-2; v_call: TRBV6-1; cdr3_nt: TGTGCCAGCAGTCGGATAGCGGGAGGGGTAACCGGGGAGCTGTTTTTT; cdr3_aa: CASSRIAGGVTGELFF
clone_size: .; d_call: TRBD2; j_call: TRBJ2-7; v_call: TRBV3-1; cdr3_nt: TGTGCCAGCAGGCGGGAGCGGGGGGTTACCTACGAGCAGTACTTC; cdr3_aa: CASRRERGVTYEQYF
clone_size: many; d_call: .; j_call: TRBJ1-3; v_call: TRBV19; cdr3_nt: TGTGCCAGTAGGGAGGAGACACCCTCTGGAAACACCATATATTTT; cdr3_aa: CASREETPSGNTIYF
clone_size: many; d_call: .; j_call: TRBJ1-1; v_call: TRBV7-2; cdr3_nt: TGTGCCAGCAGCCTTGTGAGCGACACTGAAGCTTTCTTT; cdr3_aa: CASSLVSDTEAFF
clone_size: many; d_call: .; j_call: TRBJ1-2; v_call: TRBV25-1; cdr3_nt: TGTGCCAGCAGTGAACCGGCAAACTATGGCTACACCTTC; cdr3_aa: CASSEPANYGYTF
clone_size: many; d_call: .; j_call: TRBJ2-1; v_call: TRBV12-3/TRBV12-4; cdr3_nt: TGTGCCAGCAGTTCGGGACGGTTCTACAATGAGCAGTTCTTC; cdr3_aa: CASSSGRFYNEQFF
clone_size: many; d_call: .; j_call: TRBJ2-5; v_call: TRBV18; cdr3_nt: TGTGCCAGCTCACCAGGGACGGACCAAGAGACCCAGTACTTC; cdr3_aa: CASSPGTDQETQYF
clone_size: few; d_call: TRBD1; j_call: TRBJ2-7; v_call: TRBV18; cdr3_nt: TGTGCCAGCTCATCACGGAACCGACCTGGACAGGGACCCGAGCAGTACTTC; cdr3_aa: CASSSRNRPGQGPEQYF